This T cell receptor (beta chain) was documented in a study of human T cells and chemical hapten exposure. The germline V and J ends were trimmed by 6 bases and 4 bases, with 9 bases remaining between them. Germline V gene data show CDR1 as MNHEY and CDR2 as SVGAGI. The CDR3 loop spans 12 amino acids. Time point given: patch test 3, about 24 weeks after DPC sensitization. As to treatment: therapeutic diphenylcyclopropenone sensitization with weekly scalp DPC. Unique molecular identifiers were attached to individual cDNA molecules within the library. TCRdb re-derived calls from the RACE reads in MiXCR, one entry per CDR3 protein. This table holds under 75,000 distinct CDR3 sequences, 11% found once.

The sequencing here drew on whole blood, taken in connection with sensitization to the hapten diphenylcyclopropenone (DPC). The sequence was collected from a woman aged 45-65 years with alopecia areata. Some clones in this sample may be carry-over from other donors' samples. V is TRBV6-5 and J is TRBJ1-2, with D perhaps TRBD1 (6 bases). The chain's CDR3 is CASSRGAYGYTF. Written as DNA, the CDR3 is TGTGCCAGCAGCCGGGGGGCCTATGGCTACACCTTC.